This T cell receptor beta chain came from a study of blood T cell repertoires in COVID-19. V lost 0 bases to trimming and J lost 0 bases, with 9 bases between them. This CDR3 has 16 amino acids. The V gene's germline CDR1 is PRHDT and CDR2 FYEKMQ (reference sequence). As originally analysed: By means of reference gene primer amplification, nucleated cell counts were estimated. Only in-frame clones appear in the TCRdb table, and some are missing; sequencing was by immunoSEQ multiplex PCR. The DNA was the basis for D and trimming; V, J and clone size are from that table. The sample has over 70,000 clones; approximately 80% are singletons.

The chain joins TRBV13 to TRBJ1-3; D might be TRBD1 (5 bases). This clonotype was sampled from a man aged 65 to 79 with acute or convalescent COVID-19. The sequenced sample consisted of peripheral blood. The CDR3 DNA sequence: TGTGCCAGCAGCTTAGGCGACGGACACTCTGGAAACACCATATATTTT. The encoded protein is CASSLGDGHSGNTIYF.